This record looks at one T cell receptor (beta chain) sequence and its context. Reverse transcription of all isolated RNA meant that expressed TCRB transcripts were sequenced. Sequenced by immunoSEQ multiplex PCR; TCRdb stores in-frame clones only, minus some. The data show fewer than 150,000 clones, about 7.1% seen once. These data originate in a study of beta chain features in type 1 diabetes. Trimming shortened V by 2 bases and J by 7 bases, and 2 bases separated the two germline ends. CDR3 length equals 10 residues. CDR1 and CDR2 (germline): MNHNS, SASEGT. Sequences were obtained from central memory CD4+ T cells from blood. V usage is TRBV6-1 and J usage is TRBJ1-1; D not certain. The source is a woman aged 25 to 45 in good health. CDR3: CASSEYEAFF. CDR3 sequence (DNA): TGTGCCAGCAGTGAATATGAAGCTTTCTTT.